The 20 T cell receptor beta chains below come from one sample, sequenced in a study of vaccination effects on CD4 cells after COVID-19. TCRdb's table, derived via immunoSEQ multiplex PCR, lists solely in-frame clones and lacks some. The repertoire includes around 30,000 clones, around 70% of them detected once, and 12% sits in the top ten. These TCRs' antigens remain unknown. Viral peptide pools were used in the ViraFEST assay to expand antigen-specific CD4+ T cells, and sequencing came afterward. Culturing for about 10 days preceded CD4+ T cell isolation. Each participant was given two doses of one vaccine (BNT162b2 or mRNA-1273). Sequenced material: CD4+ T cells from PBMCs cultured with HCoV-229E spike peptides, taken after COVID-19 vaccination. The receptors originated from a human donor who received a COVID-19 vaccine.

This chain links TRBV10-2 with TRBJ2-7; D call uncertain. Trimming took off 7 bases at V and 0 bases at J, with 10 bases between the two ends. The length of the CDR3 is 13 residues. Looked up from germline, CDR1 is WSHSY and CDR2 is SAAADI. CDR3 region: CASTQQPSYEQYF. The CDR3 coding sequence is TGCGCCAGCACCCAGCAACCCTCCTACGAGCAGTACTTC.

This chain links TRBV19 with TRBJ1-1; possible D gene TRBD1, 5 bases. The V gene's germline CDR1 is LNHDA and CDR2 SQIVND (reference sequence). The CDR3 has 15 amino acids. The V gene lost 0 bases and the J gene lost 3 bases, with 11 bases spanning the gap. The CDR3 sequence is CASSIDGARDTEAFF. The CDR3 region has the DNA TGTGCCAGTAGTATAGACGGGGCGAGAGACACTGAAGCTTTCTTT.

The chain uses TRBV12-3 or TRBV12-4 and TRBJ2-7; 9 nucleotides align to TRBD1. Trimming took 5 bases from V and 6 from J; bases not matched to a gene: 5. The CDR3 is 13 amino acids. Here the CDR3 DNA reads TGTGCCAGCAGTACCTCGACAGGGGGCGAGCAGTACTTC. It encodes CASSTSTGGEQYF.

This clone came up once. J is TRBJ1-1 and V is TRBV9, with no clear D. The germline gives CDR1 SGDLS, CDR2 YYNGEE. The V end was cut by 7 bases, the J end by 3 bases, with 13 bases between. The CDR3 runs to 13 residues. Here the CDR3 reads CASGDEGYTEAFF. Written as DNA, the CDR3 is TGTGCCAGCGGAGACGAAGGCTACACTGAAGCTTTCTTT.

The chain employs TRBV7-2 and TRBJ2-1; D is unresolved. The CDR3 contains 14 residues. The V gene's germline CDR1 is SGHTA and CDR2 FQGNSA. V lost 1 base, J lost 12 bases, and 16 bases lay in between. Here the CDR3 reads CASSLGRVGGRQFF. The DNA for the CDR3 is TGTGCCAGCAGCTTAGGACGGGTTGGCGGTAGGCAGTTCTTC.

The chain joins TRBV4-1 to TRBJ2-3; D gene uncertain. CDR3 length: 14 amino acids. The germline CDR1 and CDR2 sequences are MGHRA and YSYEKL. The V end was cut by 5 bases, the J end by 0 bases, with 9 bases between. The CDR3 coding sequence is TGCGCCAGCAGCGCGGCCCTTAGCACAGATACGCAGTATTTT. It specifies CASSAALSTDTQYF.

The V and J genes are TRBV28 and TRBJ1-2, with 7 bases lining up with TRBD1. Germline CDR1 MDHEN, CDR2 SYDVKM. The junction had 9 bases not matched to a gene; V was cut back by 3 bases and J by 8 bases. The CDR3 extends over 14 amino acids. CDR3 amino acids: CASSFGQVIWGYTF. As DNA, the CDR3 is TGTGCCAGCAGTTTCGGACAGGTTATTTGGGGCTACACCTTC.

This clone was counted once. The chain links TRBV2 to TRBJ2-5; 7 bases are a match to TRBD2. Trimming at V came to 4 bases and at J to 6 bases, leaving 8 bases not matched to a gene. The CDR3 contains 14 residues. Germline values: CDR1 SNHLY, CDR2 FYNNEI. The CDR3 nucleotides read TGTGCCAGCAGTGGTTTCGGCGGGAGACAGACCCAGTACTTC. Translated, it gives CASSGFGGRQTQYF.

The V gene is TRBV5-5, the J gene TRBJ2-5; 14 nucleotides match TRBD2. The V segment lost 5 bases and the J segment 3 bases; nucleotides outside the gene matches: 3. In germline, CDR1 is SGHKS, CDR2 YYEKEE (reference sequence). The CDR3 has 15 amino acids. CDR3 sequence (DNA): TGTGCCAGCAGACGACTAGCGGGAGGGGAAGAGACCCAGTACTTC. This encodes CASRRLAGGEETQYF.

The V call is TRBV10-1, the J call TRBJ1-6; 9 positions match TRBD1. J lost 4 bases, V lost 0 bases, and 10 bases had no gene match. The germline V gene has CDR1 WNHNN and CDR2 SYGVQD (reference sequence). This CDR3 is built from 19 residues. The CDR3 loop reads CASSESTGGWVTYNSPLHF. The CDR3 nucleotides read TGCGCCAGCAGTGAGTCCACAGGGGGCTGGGTAACATATAATTCACCCCTCCACTTT.

This clone was counted only a few times. V usage is TRBV5-6 and J usage is TRBJ1-1; D is unclear. Germline V lookup: CDR1 SGHDT, CDR2 YYEEEE. This CDR3 is built from 16 residues. Deletions cut 4 bases from V and 4 bases from J, with 20 bases between. CDR3 sequence reads: CASSPRVQLPATEAFF. CDR3 DNA: TGTGCCAGCAGCCCGAGGGTGCAGCTCCCTGCCACTGAAGCTTTCTTT.

This sequence joins TRBV27 and TRBJ1-1, with D hard to call. With 3 bases removed from V and 6 bases from J, the gap between germline ends came to 11 bases. The germline gives CDR1 MNHEY, CDR2 SMNVEV (reference sequence). The CDR3 loop spans 13 amino acids. The CDR3 DNA reads TGTGCCAGCAGTTTCCTGTCGGCAGCTGAAGCTTTCTTT. The encoded protein is CASSFLSAAEAFF.

This clone was seen once. The chain uses TRBV12-3 or TRBV12-4 and TRBJ1-2, with a tentative D call TRBD1 (5 bases). Trimming stripped 7 bases from V and 4 bases from J, with 10 bases between. There are 12 residues in the CDR3. CDR3 in DNA: TGTGCCAGCAAGGGGAGAGGCTATGGCTACACCTTC. Encoded protein: CASKGRGYGYTF.

The chain recombines TRBV6-5 with TRBJ2-3; 8 bases align to TRBD1. The CDR3 contains 15 residues. Looked up from germline, CDR1 is MNHEY and CDR2 is SVGAGI. With 6 bases clipped from V and 1 base from J, the junction kept 6 bases outside the gene matches. The CDR3 is CASSLQGGGTDTQYF. The CDR3 coding sequence is TGTGCCAGCAGCCTACAGGGGGGAGGCACAGATACGCAGTATTTT.

The V and J genes are TRBV6-5 and TRBJ2-7; 8 nucleotides align to TRBD1. V shed 7 bases and J 0 bases; nucleotides not matched to a gene: 8. Germline V gives CDR1 MNHEY, CDR2 SVGAGI. This CDR3 region has 15 residues. The chain's CDR3 is CASTPQGAGSYEQYF. For the CDR3, the DNA is TGTGCCAGCACCCCGCAGGGGGCTGGCTCCTACGAGCAGTACTTC.

Only one count was recorded for this clone. The chain combines TRBV10-3 with TRBJ1-4, with 8 bases aligning to TRBD1. This CDR3 comprises 14 residues. CDR1 and CDR2 (germline): ENHRY, SYGVKD. V shed 3 bases and J 6 bases; nucleotides not matched to a gene: 3. CDR3 region: CAISDSTGDEKLFF. In DNA form, the CDR3 reads TGTGCCATCAGTGATTCGACAGGGGATGAAAAACTGTTTTTT.

This clone was counted a few times. The chain links TRBV7-9 to TRBJ2-7; TRBD2 agrees at 9 bases. The CDR3 is 14 amino acids. V was pared by 1 base and J by 6 bases, with 4 bases of the junction left unmatched. Looked up from germline, CDR1 is SEHNR and CDR2 is FQNEAQ (reference sequence). CDR3 DNA: TGTGCCAGCAGCTTAGAGCGGGGGGCTGGCGAGCAGTACTTC. Translating it yields CASSLERGAGEQYF. Drawing the rest from reference TRBV7-9 and TRBJ2-7, the complete variable domain is DTGVSQNPRHKITKRGQNVTFRCDPISEHNRLYWYRQTLGQGPEFLTYFQNEAQLEKSRLLSDRFSAERPKGSFSTLEIQRTEQGDSAMYLCASSLERGAGEQYFGPGTRLTVT.

V and J are TRBV19 and TRBJ2-1; 8 positions match TRBD1. The V gene's germline CDR1 is LNHDA and CDR2 SQIVND (reference sequence). With V trimmed by 6 bases and J by 6 bases, 1 base remained unmatched. The CDR3 has 12 residues. CDR3 DNA: TGTGCCAGTAGGGGACAGGTCAATGAGCAGTTCTTC. Its protein product is CASRGQVNEQFF.

V is TRBV3-1 (or the pseudogene TRBV3-2) and J is TRBJ2-1; D gene unclear. The CDR3 length is 17 residues. Trimming removed 1 base from V and 0 bases from J, with 13 bases in between. CDR1 is LGHDT, CDR2 YNNKEL, per germline (reference sequence). The CDR3 DNA is TGTGCCAGCAGCCAAGGCTTCTCGTTCATCTCCTACAATGAGCAGTTCTTC. This encodes CASSQGFSFISYNEQFF.

The gene calls are TRBV25-1 and TRBJ2-7; 8 nucleotides agree with TRBD1. The V segment lost 2 bases and the J segment 3 bases; nucleotides outside the gene matches: 6. Germline-derived CDR1 and CDR2 are MGHDK and SYGVNS. The CDR3 is made up of 15 amino acids. CDR3 sequence (DNA): TGTGCCAGCAGTGAAGCTGGGACAGGACACTACGAGCAGTACTTC. This gives the protein CASSEAGTGHYEQYF.